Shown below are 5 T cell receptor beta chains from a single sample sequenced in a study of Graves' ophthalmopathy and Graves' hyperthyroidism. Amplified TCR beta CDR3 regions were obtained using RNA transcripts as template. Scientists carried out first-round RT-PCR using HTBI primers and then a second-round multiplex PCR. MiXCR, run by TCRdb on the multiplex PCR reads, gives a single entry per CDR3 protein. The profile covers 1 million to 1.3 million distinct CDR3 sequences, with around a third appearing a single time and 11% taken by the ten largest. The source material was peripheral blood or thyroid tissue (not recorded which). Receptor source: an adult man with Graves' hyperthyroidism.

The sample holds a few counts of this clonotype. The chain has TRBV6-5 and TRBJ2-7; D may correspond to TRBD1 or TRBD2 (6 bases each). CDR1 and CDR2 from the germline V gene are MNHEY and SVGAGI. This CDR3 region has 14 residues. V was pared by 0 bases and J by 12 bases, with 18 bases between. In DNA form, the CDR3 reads TGTGCCAGCAGTTACTCGGGGGGCTACGTGGAGTGGTACTTC. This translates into CASSYSGGYVEWYF.

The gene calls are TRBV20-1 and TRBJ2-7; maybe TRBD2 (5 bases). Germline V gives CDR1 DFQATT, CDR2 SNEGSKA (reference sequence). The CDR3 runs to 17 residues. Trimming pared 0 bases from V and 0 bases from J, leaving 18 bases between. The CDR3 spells CSAREPRALQLSYEQYF. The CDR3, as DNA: TGCAGTGCTAGAGAGCCGAGGGCGCTCCAACTCTCCTACGAGCAGTACTTC.

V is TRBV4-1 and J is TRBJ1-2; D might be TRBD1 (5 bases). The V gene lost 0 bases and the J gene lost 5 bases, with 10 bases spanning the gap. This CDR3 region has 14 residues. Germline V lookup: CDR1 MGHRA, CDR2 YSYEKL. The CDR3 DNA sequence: TGCGCCAGCAGCCAAGATGGGGGGGTATATGGCTACACCTTC. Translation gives CASSQDGGVYGYTF.

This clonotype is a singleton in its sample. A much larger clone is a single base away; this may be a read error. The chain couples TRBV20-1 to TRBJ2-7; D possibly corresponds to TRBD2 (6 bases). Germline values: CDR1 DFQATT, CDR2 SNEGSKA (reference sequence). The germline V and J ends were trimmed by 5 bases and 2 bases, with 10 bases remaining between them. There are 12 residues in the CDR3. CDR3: CSAGGSAYEQYF. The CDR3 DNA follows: TGCAGTGCTGGAGGGTCCGCCTACGAGCAGTACTTC.

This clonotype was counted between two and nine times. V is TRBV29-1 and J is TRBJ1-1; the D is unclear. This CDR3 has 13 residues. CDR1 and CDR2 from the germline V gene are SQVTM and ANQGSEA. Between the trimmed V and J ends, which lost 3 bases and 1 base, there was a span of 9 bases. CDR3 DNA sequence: TGCAGCGTTGAGGTAGATGGGAACACTGAAGCTTTCTTT. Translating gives CSVEVDGNTEAFF.